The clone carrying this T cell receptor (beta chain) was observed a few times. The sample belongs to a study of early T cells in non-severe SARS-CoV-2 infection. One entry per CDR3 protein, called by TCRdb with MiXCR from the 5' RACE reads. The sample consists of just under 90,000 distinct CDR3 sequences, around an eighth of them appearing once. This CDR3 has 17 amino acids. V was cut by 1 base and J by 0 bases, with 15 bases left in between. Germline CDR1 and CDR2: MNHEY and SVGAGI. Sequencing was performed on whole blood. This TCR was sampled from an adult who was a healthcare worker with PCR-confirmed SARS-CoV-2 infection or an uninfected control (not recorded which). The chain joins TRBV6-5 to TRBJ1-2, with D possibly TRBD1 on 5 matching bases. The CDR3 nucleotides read TGTGCCAGCAGTTACTTCTCACAGGACTTAGCTAACTATGGCTACACCTTC. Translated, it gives CASSYFSQDLANYGYTF.